Presented here are 29 T cell receptor beta chains from one specimen sequenced in a study of T-cell memory formation after mild COVID-19. TCRdb ran MiXCR on the 5' RACE reads and lists one entry per CDR3 protein. The top ten hold about 12% of the sample, which has roughly 600,000 distinct CDR3 sequences, roughly 18% seen once. Source material: PBMCs or a T cell subset sorted from them (not recorded which). The source of these receptors is an adult woman who had mild COVID-19 (a few samples of this study predate the infection). Cell type and time point are not known.

The sample holds many counts of this clonotype. CDR3 residues: CASSPSGGQETQYF. DNA of the CDR3: TGCGCCAGCAGTCCGAGCGGAGGACAAGAGACCCAGTACTTC. V gene TRBV5-1 combines with J gene TRBJ2-5, with D perhaps matching TRBD2 (5 bases). This CDR3 comprises 14 residues. Germline V gene lookup returns CDR1 SGHRS and CDR2 YFSETQ. V lost 5 bases, J lost 2 bases, and 13 bases lay in between. The full variable domain, with the rest looked up from reference TRBV5-1 and TRBJ2-5, is KAGVTQTPRYLIKTRGQQVTLSCSPISGHRSVSWYQQTPGQGLQFLFEYFSETQRNKGNFPGRFSGRQFSNSRSEMNVSTLELGDSALYLCASSPSGGQETQYFGPGTRLLVL.

This clonotype was seen only a few times. The chain recombines TRBV5-1 with TRBJ2-5, with 8 bases fitting TRBD1. The CDR3 is made up of 14 amino acids. V was clipped by 3 bases and J by 6 bases; unmatched bases: 7. Per germline, CDR1 SGHRS and CDR2 YFSETQ. The CDR3 DNA reads TGCGCCAGCAGCTATCAAGGACAGGGAAAGACCCAGTACTTC. Residues: CASSYQGQGKTQYF.

The V call is TRBV6-2 or TRBV6-3, the J call TRBJ2-5, with a tentative D call TRBD2 (5 bases). The germline CDR1 and CDR2 sequences are MNHEY and SVGEGT. Trimming pared 4 bases from V and 9 bases from J, leaving 12 bases between. The CDR3 loop spans 12 amino acids. The CDR3 DNA reads TGTGCCAGCAGTTTGAACGGGCGGGCCCAGTACTTC. Translation gives CASSLNGRAQYF.

This clonotype showed up just once. The chain joins TRBV3-1 to TRBJ1-2, with 8 bases that match TRBD1. Per germline, CDR1 LGHDT and CDR2 YNNKEL (reference sequence). V was pared by 1 base and J by 7 bases, with 5 bases of the junction left unmatched. The CDR3 totals 14 residues. The CDR3 sequence: CASSQGRDRGGYTF. CDR3 DNA sequence: TGTGCCAGCAGCCAAGGCCGCGACAGGGGTGGCTACACCTTC.

The gene calls are TRBV12-3 or TRBV12-4 and TRBJ2-1, with 9 bases aligning to TRBD2. The CDR3 totals 17 residues. J gave up 8 bases and V 9 bases, and 20 bases lay outside the gene matches. The CDR3 reads CASKSPHLAGEVDEQFF. CDR3 coding DNA: TGTGCCAGTAAGTCCCCCCACTTAGCGGGAGAGGTTGATGAGCAGTTCTTC.

This clonotype was seen more than once but under ten times. V usage is TRBV19 and J usage is TRBJ2-5; 12 bases agree with TRBD1. V was clipped by 10 bases and J by 5 bases; unmatched bases: 8. The CDR3 runs 14 residues. Germline values: CDR1 LNHDA, CDR2 SQIVND (reference sequence). The CDR3, as DNA: TGTGCCACTGACCGGGACAGGGGGCGTGAGACCCAGTACTTC. Amino acid sequence: CATDRDRGRETQYF. Using reference TRBV19 and TRBJ2-5 for the parts outside the CDR3, the full variable domain is DGGITQSPKYLFRKEGQNVTLSCEQNLNHDAMYWYRQDPGQGLRLIYYSQIVNDFQKGDIAEGYSVSREKKESFPLTVTSAQKNPTAFYLCATDRDRGRETQYFGPGTRLLVL.

This clonotype was counted a few times. The rearrangement links TRBV7-9 to TRBJ2-7; 7 bases agree with TRBD2. The germline CDR1 and CDR2 sequences are SEHNR and FQNEAQ (reference sequence). The V and J ends lost 5 bases and 5 bases, in that order; junction bases with no gene match: 9. The CDR3 covers 14 residues. CDR3 sequence reads: CASSQAGPVDEQYF. In DNA, the CDR3 is TGTGCCAGCAGCCAAGCGGGGCCTGTGGACGAGCAGTACTTC.

Only a few counts were recorded for this clonotype. V usage is TRBV6-1 and J usage is TRBJ2-5, with 11 bases fitting TRBD2. J was trimmed by 4 bases and V by 5 bases; bases with no gene match: 6. Germline CDR1 MNHNS, CDR2 SASEGT. The CDR3 consists of 15 residues. The CDR3 protein is CASSSRTSGLETQYF. The CDR3 DNA reads TGTGCCAGCAGTTCCCGGACTAGCGGGTTAGAGACCCAGTACTTC.

V is TRBV4-1 and J is TRBJ2-1; the D gene could be TRBD1 or TRBD2 (5 bases each). CDR1 is MGHRA and CDR2 is YSYEKL in the germline V gene. The CDR3 length is 16 residues. V lost 1 base and J lost 5, with 15 bases in between. The chain's CDR3 is CASSQGSGPKDNEQFF. The DNA for the CDR3 is TGCGCCAGCAGCCAAGGTTCGGGACCAAAGGACAATGAGCAGTTCTTC.

This rearrangement joins TRBV29-1 to TRBJ2-3; 10 bases are a match to TRBD1. The CDR3 sequence is 17 residues long. The V gene end was trimmed by 4 bases and the J gene end by 1 base; junction bases not matched to a gene: 11. Germline V gene sequence: CDR1 SQVTM, CDR2 ANQGSEA. CDR3 residues: CSVVGNRDRGGTDTQYF. As DNA, the CDR3 is TGCAGCGTTGTGGGGAACCGGGACAGGGGTGGCACAGATACGCAGTATTTT.

The genes are TRBV30 and TRBJ1-2, with 9 bases fitting TRBD1. The CDR3 totals 13 residues. Germline V gene lookup returns CDR1 GTSNPN and CDR2 SVGIG (reference sequence). J lost 4 bases, V lost 4 bases, and 4 bases had no gene match. The CDR3 spells CAWTGTGSYGYTF. The CDR3 coding sequence is TGTGCCTGGACCGGGACAGGGAGCTATGGCTACACCTTC.

There are a few counts of this clonotype. The chain has TRBV20-1 and TRBJ2-1; D might be TRBD1 or TRBD2, each matching 7 bases. V lost 1 base to trimming and J lost 4 bases, with 17 bases between them. CDR3 size: 16 residues. The germline V gene encodes CDR1 DFQATT and CDR2 SNEGSKA (reference sequence). The CDR3 protein is CSARARGGGGYNEQFF. Here the CDR3 DNA reads TGCAGTGCTAGAGCCCGAGGGGGCGGGGGATACAATGAGCAGTTCTTC.

This clonotype was seen a few times. V gene TRBV10-3 combines with J gene TRBJ2-3; 7 positions agree with TRBD1. Per the germline V gene, CDR1 is ENHRY and CDR2 is SYGVKD. CDR3 size: 13 residues. With 9 bases clipped from V and 4 bases from J, the junction kept 7 bases outside the gene matches. CDR3 residues: CAIGEQGSDTQYF. CDR3 bases: TGTGCCATAGGGGAACAGGGGTCAGATACGCAGTATTTT.

The V call is TRBV18, the J call TRBJ2-1, with 10 bases matching TRBD1. The CDR3 is made up of 14 amino acids. Trimming took 8 bases from V and 3 from J; bases not matched to a gene: 4. Germline V gene data show CDR1 as KGHSH and CDR2 as LQKENI. DNA of the CDR3: TGTGCCAGCAGCCGGGACAGGGGCTACAATGAGCAGTTCTTC. It codes for CASSRDRGYNEQFF.

This clonotype showed up just a few times. V gene TRBV6-2 or TRBV6-3 combines with J gene TRBJ2-2; D is possibly TRBD1 or TRBD2 (5 bases each). Per germline, CDR1 MNHEY and CDR2 SVGEGT. This CDR3 comprises 17 residues. Trimming stripped 4 bases from V and 4 bases from J, with 19 bases between. DNA for the CDR3: TGTGCCAGCAGTTTTACGGGACCCCCTTTCTCCACCGGGGAGCTGTTTTTT. This sequence encodes CASSFTGPPFSTGELFF.

This chain uses TRBV3-1 with TRBJ2-5; TRBD2 aligns across 7 bases. V lost 8 bases, J lost 4 bases, and 7 bases stayed unmatched. The CDR3 is 13 residues long. CDR1 LGHDT and CDR2 YNNKEL come from the germline V gene (reference sequence). This CDR3 is CASAPSGVETQYF. CDR3 nucleotides: TGTGCCAGCGCACCTAGCGGAGTAGAGACCCAGTACTTC.

V is TRBV6-5 and J is TRBJ1-2; TRBD1 is a possible D gene (5 bases). V was clipped by 5 bases and J by 6 bases, with 16 bases between them. Germline V gene lookup returns CDR1 MNHEY and CDR2 SVGAGI. The CDR3 consists of 14 residues. CDR3 sequence reads: CASSRAGTPHGYTF. For the CDR3, the DNA is TGTGCCAGCAGTCGGGCCGGGACGCCTCATGGCTACACCTTC.

The rearrangement links TRBV6-1 to TRBJ2-1; 9 bases align to TRBD2. Germline CDR1 is MNHNS and CDR2 is SASEGT. The trim removed 4 bases at V and 4 bases at J, leaving 8 bases unmatched. The CDR3 consists of 16 residues. This CDR3 reads CASSASLAGKYNEQFF. CDR3 DNA: TGTGCCAGCAGTGCATCCCTAGCGGGAAAATACAATGAGCAGTTCTTC.

This clonotype came up a few times. CDR3 DNA sequence: TGCAGTGCTAGAGACAGGGGCGGCGAGCAGTACTTC. Its translation is CSARDRGGEQYF. The chain carries TRBV20-1 and TRBJ2-7; maybe TRBD1 (6 bases). CDR1 is DFQATT and CDR2 is SNEGSKA in the germline V gene (reference sequence). CDR3 length equals 12 residues. Trimming removed 0 bases from V and 6 bases from J, with 9 bases in between.

The rearrangement uses TRBV10-1 and TRBJ2-7; tentative D call: TRBD2 (6 bases). V lost 9 bases, J lost 0 bases, and 9 bases lay in between. Germline-derived CDR1 and CDR2 are WNHNN and SYGVQD (reference sequence). The CDR3 sequence is 12 residues long. This CDR3 is CASRRASYEQYF. The CDR3 DNA reads TGCGCCAGTAGGAGGGCCTCCTACGAGCAGTACTTC.

In this sample, this clonotype turned up a few times. The chain employs TRBV12-3 or TRBV12-4 and TRBJ2-3; 9 positions match TRBD2. This CDR3 has 14 residues. The J segment lost 6 bases and the V segment lost 3 bases, leaving 4 bases of the junction unmatched. The CDR3 region is CASSFSGSFDTQYF. The CDR3 DNA is TGTGCCAGCAGTTTTAGCGGGAGCTTCGATACGCAGTATTTT.

This clonotype was observed a handful of times. V and J are TRBV18 and TRBJ2-1; 13 bases match TRBD2. Unmatched junction bases numbered 7, after V lost 3 bases and J lost 8 bases. This CDR3 comprises 16 residues. Germline-derived CDR1 and CDR2 are KGHSH and LQKENI. The CDR3 sequence: CASSPPGLAGIDEQFF. The DNA of the CDR3 is TGTGCCAGCTCACCGCCGGGACTAGCGGGAATAGATGAGCAGTTCTTC.

The J gene is TRBJ1-5, the V gene TRBV24-1; 8 bases map to TRBD1. Germline V lookup: CDR1 KGHDR, CDR2 SFDVKD. CDR3 length equals 14 residues. Losses at the gene ends were 6 bases for V and 3 bases for J; bases not matched to a gene: 3. This chain's CDR3 is CATSSTGDNQPQHF. CDR3 in DNA: TGTGCCACCAGTTCGACAGGGGACAATCAGCCCCAGCATTTT.

Comment on this clonotype: With only one base between it and a far larger clone, this is likely a read error. V gene TRBV5-5 combines with J gene TRBJ2-7; no firm D call. V shed 1 base and J shed 3 bases, with 5 bases lying between them. The CDR3 runs to 12 residues. CDR1 is SGHKS, CDR2 YYEKEE, per germline (reference sequence). The CDR3 loop reads CASSLHGYEQYF. In nucleotides, the CDR3 is TGTGCCAGCAGCTTGCACGGCTACGAGCAGTACTTC.

This clonotype was found a few times. The rearrangement joins TRBV24-1 to TRBJ1-2; D is unresolved. Trimming left V 4 bases short and J 2 bases short, with 10 bases between. CDR3 size: 14 residues. Germline V gives CDR1 KGHDR, CDR2 SFDVKD. The CDR3 sequence is CATSETGTNYGYTF. The CDR3 DNA reads TGTGCCACCAGTGAGACCGGCACAAACTATGGCTACACCTTC.

This clonotype was observed a few times. The chain combines TRBV27 with TRBJ1-2, with D perhaps TRBD1 (6 bases). The CDR3 contains 13 residues. V was shortened by 5 bases and J by 4 bases, with 11 bases between the two germline ends. Per germline, CDR1 MNHEY and CDR2 SMNVEV (reference sequence). The CDR3 nucleotides read TGTGCCAGCAGTATCGGACAGATCTATGGCTACACCTTC. This gives the protein CASSIGQIYGYTF.

This clonotype appeared many times. The chain links TRBV7-2 to TRBJ2-5; D assignment may be TRBD1 or TRBD2 (5 bases each). This CDR3 spans 13 amino acids. V dropped 7 bases and J dropped 9 bases, with 18 bases sitting between them. Germline V gene data show CDR1 as SGHTA and CDR2 as FQGNSA. CDR3 in DNA: TGTGCCAGCAACCCCTGGGACGGAGAAGCCCAGTACTTC. Translating gives CASNPWDGEAQYF.

This clonotype has a handful of counts. The V gene is TRBV12-3 or TRBV12-4, the J gene TRBJ2-1, with 8 bases fitting TRBD1. The CDR3 sequence is 16 residues long. V lost 3 bases and J lost 5; bases outside the gene matches: 9. CDR3 sequence reads: CASSFRSQGADNEQFF. CDR3 bases: TGTGCCAGCAGTTTTCGGAGTCAGGGGGCGGACAATGAGCAGTTCTTC.

This rearrangement joins TRBV9 to TRBJ2-2; either TRBD1 or TRBD2 may supply D (6 bases each). The CDR3 runs 17 residues. CDR1 SGDLS and CDR2 YYNGEE come from the germline V gene. V was cut by 4 bases and J by 4 bases, with 20 bases left in between. CDR3: CASSPQGTVAVTGELFF. The CDR3 DNA reads as TGTGCCAGCAGCCCCCAGGGGACTGTAGCAGTCACCGGGGAGCTGTTTTTT.